Following are 17 T cell receptor beta chains from one sample sequenced in a study of blood T cell repertoires in COVID-19. Here immunoSEQ multiplex PCR was the method, and the copy in TCRdb shows in-frame clones only, minus some. The sample has about 140,000 clones; over 75% are singletons. The source material was peripheral blood. The receptors were gathered from a man aged 55 to 70 with active or convalescent COVID-19.

J is TRBJ1-5 and V is TRBV6-5; D is uncertain. The V gene's germline CDR1 is MNHEY and CDR2 SVGAGI. This CDR3 is 12 amino acids long. Between the trimmed V and J ends, which lost 9 bases and 5 bases, there was a span of 11 bases. The CDR3 is CASTFTDQPQHF. CDR3 DNA: TGTGCCAGTACGTTTACAGATCAGCCCCAGCATTTT.

The V and J genes are TRBV2 and TRBJ2-1; 11 bases map to TRBD2. Germline V CDR1 and CDR2: SNHLY, FYNNEI. V shed 1 base, J shed 6 bases, and the junction held 5 bases outside the gene matches. There are 16 residues in the CDR3. The CDR3 loop is CASSEVGTSGRNEQFF. In DNA, the CDR3 is TGTGCCAGCAGTGAAGTTGGGACTAGCGGACGCAATGAGCAGTTCTTC.

This clone has only one observation. The V and J genes are TRBV6-2 or TRBV6-3 and TRBJ2-1; perhaps TRBD1 as D (6 bases). V dropped 5 bases and J dropped 6 bases, with 8 bases sitting between them. Germline V gene data show CDR1 as MNHEY and CDR2 as SVGEGT. The CDR3 runs to 12 residues. The CDR3 protein is CASSPQGNEQFF. The CDR3 DNA reads as TGTGCCAGCAGTCCACAGGGCAATGAGCAGTTCTTC.

The chain has TRBV28 and TRBJ1-5; 7 bases fit TRBD1. V lost 5 bases and J lost 3; bases outside the gene matches: 7. The CDR3 covers 15 residues. Germline loops: CDR1 MDHEN, CDR2 SYDVKM. Here the CDR3 DNA reads TGTGCCAGCAGTAAAGACAGGGTTACCAATCAGCCCCAGCATTTT. Protein: CASSKDRVTNQPQHF.

This rearrangement joins TRBV27 to TRBJ2-5, with no clear D. The V gene lost 3 bases and the J gene lost 3 bases, with 14 bases spanning the gap. CDR1 and CDR2 (germline): MNHEY, SMNVEV (reference sequence). The CDR3 has 15 amino acids. This CDR3 reads CASSFGMRAKETQYF. CDR3 nucleotide sequence: TGTGCCAGCAGTTTTGGTATGAGAGCGAAAGAGACCCAGTACTTC.

This sequence joins TRBV18 and TRBJ2-3, with 9 positions matching TRBD1. Germline V gives CDR1 KGHSH, CDR2 LQKENI. V lost 2 bases, J lost 4 bases, and 1 base stayed unmatched. The CDR3 runs 14 residues. CDR3 sequence: CASSPNRGPDTQYF. The CDR3 nucleotides read TGTGCCAGCTCACCAAACAGGGGGCCAGATACGCAGTATTTT.

CDR3 sequence reads: CASSERGPGSNQPQHF. As DNA, the CDR3 is TGTGCCAGCAGTGAAAGGGGTCCAGGGAGCAATCAGCCCCAGCATTTT. The chain recombines TRBV6-1 with TRBJ1-5, with D possibly TRBD1 on 5 matching bases. V lost 2 bases and J lost 1, with 12 bases in between. The CDR3 runs to 16 residues. Germline V gene data show CDR1 as MNHNS and CDR2 as SASEGT.

V and J are TRBV5-6 and TRBJ2-7; 10 bases match TRBD2. Germline lookup yields CDR1 SGHDT and CDR2 YYEEEE. The CDR3 is made up of 15 amino acids. V trimming: 2 bases; J trimming: 5 bases; junction bases outside the gene matches: 7. This CDR3 reads CASSFGLAEGHEQYF. The CDR3 coding sequence is TGTGCCAGCAGCTTCGGACTAGCGGAAGGCCACGAGCAGTACTTC.

This clone has a single count. The CDR3 spells CATSRDLRYFSGNTIYF. CDR3 sequence (DNA): TGTGCCACCAGCAGAGATTTACGATACTTCTCTGGAAACACCATATATTTT. V gene TRBV15 combines with J gene TRBJ1-3; D is undetermined. The CDR3 contains 17 residues. From germline, CDR1 is LNHNV and CDR2 YYDKDF (reference sequence). The V end was cut by 0 bases, the J end by 0 bases, with 12 bases between.

The chain combines TRBV3-1 (or the pseudogene TRBV3-2) with TRBJ1-5; the D gene is possibly TRBD1 (5 bases). Between the trimmed V and J ends, which lost 1 base and 7 bases, there was a span of 11 bases. The CDR3 totals 14 residues. Germline assignment: CDR1 LGHDT and CDR2 YNNKEL (reference sequence). The chain's CDR3 is CASSQASGEQPQHF. The CDR3 nucleotides read TGTGCCAGCAGCCAAGCTTCGGGGGAGCAGCCCCAGCATTTT.

This clone was observed a single time. The chain has TRBV7-6 and TRBJ2-1, with 8 bases identical to TRBD2. CDR1 SGHVS and CDR2 FNYEAQ come from the germline V gene. J was trimmed by 0 bases and V by 1 base; bases with no gene match: 5. This CDR3 region has 17 residues. This chain's CDR3 is CASSLVGSGTSYNEQFF. The CDR3 DNA reads as TGTGCCAGCAGCTTAGTTGGTAGCGGGACCTCCTACAATGAGCAGTTCTTC.

The chain combines TRBV5-1 with TRBJ1-1, with D possibly being TRBD1 (5 bases). Trimming removed 0 bases at V and 4 bases at J, with 7 bases between. The germline V gene has CDR1 SGHRS and CDR2 YFSETQ. CDR3 length: 13 amino acids. CDR3 loop: CASSLARATEAFF. The CDR3 DNA sequence: TGCGCCAGCAGCTTGGCCAGGGCCACTGAAGCTTTCTTT.

The chain couples TRBV6-5 to TRBJ1-6; possible D gene TRBD1, 6 bases. Germline CDR1 reads MNHEY; CDR2 reads SVGAGI. Trimming removed 6 bases from V and 4 bases from J, with 10 bases in between. The CDR3 is 14 residues long. CDR3 sequence reads: CASSLGQYNSPLHF. In DNA, the CDR3 is TGTGCCAGCAGCCTTGGACAGTATAATTCACCCCTCCACTTT.

The chain couples TRBV2 to TRBJ2-7; TRBD1 is a possible D gene (5 bases). With 7 bases removed from V and 3 bases from J, the gap between germline ends came to 10 bases. Germline V lookup: CDR1 SNHLY, CDR2 FYNNEI. This CDR3 comprises 12 residues. The CDR3 sequence: CASKQESYEQYF. CDR3 bases: TGTGCCAGCAAACAGGAGAGCTACGAGCAGTACTTC.

The gene calls are TRBV7-2 and TRBJ2-7, with 9 bases aligning to TRBD1. The J segment lost 4 bases and the V segment lost 1 base, leaving 5 bases of the junction unmatched. The germline CDR1 and CDR2 sequences are SGHTA and FQGNSA. This CDR3 is built from 15 residues. In DNA, the CDR3 is TGTGCCAGCAGCTTAGACGGGACAGGGTTTTACGAGCAGTACTTC. This codes for CASSLDGTGFYEQYF. The full variable domain, its missing parts supplied by reference TRBV7-2 and TRBJ2-7, is GAGVSQSPSNKVTEKGKDVELRCDPISGHTALYWYRQSLGQGLEFLIYFQGNSAPDKSGLPSDRFSAERTGGSVSTLTIQRTQQEDSAVYLCASSLDGTGFYEQYFGPGTRLTVT.

The chain is built from TRBV5-4 and TRBJ2-7; 10 bases match TRBD1. From germline, CDR1 is SGHNT and CDR2 YYREEE (reference sequence). This CDR3 contains 15 residues. V was pared by 2 bases and J by 4 bases, with 6 bases of the junction left unmatched. The CDR3 nucleotides are TGTGCCAGCAGCTTACCGGGACAGGGGAAGTACGAGCAGTACTTC. It yields the protein CASSLPGQGKYEQYF. The complete variable domain, with remaining parts taken from reference TRBV5-4 and TRBJ2-7, reads ETGVTQSPTHLIKTRGQQVTLRCSSQSGHNTVSWYQQALGQGPQFIFQYYREEENGRGNFPPRFSGLQFPNYSSELNVNALELDDSALYLCASSLPGQGKYEQYFGPGTRLTVT.

The chain is built from TRBV5-1 and TRBJ2-5, with 10 bases that match TRBD1. In germline, CDR1 is SGHRS, CDR2 YFSETQ. The V segment lost 4 bases and the J segment 5 bases; nucleotides outside the gene matches: 5. The CDR3 has 14 residues. The CDR3 sequence is CASSRGTGDETQYF. As DNA, the CDR3 is TGCGCCAGCAGCAGGGGGACAGGGGACGAGACCCAGTACTTC.